This TCR beta chain was sequenced in a study of graft-versus-host responses after intestinal transplantation (dated by TCRdb to about 2021). Regarding the research as a whole: The transplants that recipients received were multivisceral, liver-intestinal, or isolated intestinal. Every recipient was given anti-thymocyte globulin induction, followed by around three years of maintenance tacrolimus and steroids. After intestinal transplantation, graft-versus-host and host-versus-graft alloreactive T cell clones were followed in the graft, circulation and bone marrow using bulk TCR-beta CDR3 sequencing. Alloreactive clones were identified by sequencing pre-transplant mixed lymphocyte reaction products and comparing these products with unstimulated pre-transplant donor and recipient T cells. The cohort enrolled under 25 intestinal transplant recipients including one retransplant, and a few patients lacking pretransplant specimens were excluded. A peak of at least 4% donor T cells among recipient peripheral blood mononuclear cells was the definition used for donor T cell macrochimerism. Instead of going to the commercial service, samples from a few later patients were sequenced in-house on an Illumina MiSeq and processed with MiXCR.

The library was obtained by the immunoSEQ multiplex PCR assay. In most patients, genomic DNA was isolated using the Qiagen DNeasy Blood and Tissue Kit and sent frozen to Adaptive Biotechnologies for TCR sequencing. Adaptive Biotechnologies carried out high-throughput TCR-beta CDR3 sequencing of genomic DNA for most patients. In the original analysis: TCR sequencing data were retrieved from Adaptive's ImmunoSEQ software for 15 to 20 patients, whereas three other patients were processed with MiXCR and VDJtools. CD4 versus CD8 sorting errors were corrected by removing sequences found in both subsets at a frequency ratio below 5:1. CDR3 nucleotide sequences shared by donor and recipient were removed because the origin of these sequences could not be assigned. To be classed as alloreactive, a clone needed at least 2-fold expansion over unstimulated cells and a minimum CFSE-low frequency of 0.002% (template counts) or 0.001% (read counts). Clones detected in sequenced pre-transplant spleen, lymph node, or MLR CFSE-low populations of the donor or recipient were defined as mappable. Cumulative frequency of alloreactive clones was calculated as a percentage of all sequences weighted by copy number. TCRdb's version of the immuneACCESS table is confined to in-frame rearrangements and falls short of the full clone set. An unresolved V gene accounts for under half of the shortfall where checked; the remainder is of unknown origin. V and J calls plus clone size are reproduced from that table; the DNA served to infer D and trimming. The sample has some 13,000 clones on record, about 33% of them singletons. 5% to 7% of the sample comes from the top ten.

What the authors observed across the whole study: In the allografts of patients with donor T cell macrochimerism, GvH to HvG T cell clonal ratios were high. Peak levels of circulating GvH clones were associated with declines in HvG clones early after transplant. GvH clones were detected in recipient bone marrow, and some appeared earlier in ileal mucosa or blood, consistent with an intestinal mucosal origin. The relatively low number and heterogeneity of intestinal transplant patients limited the conclusions.

From the cysteine up to the phenylalanine, the CDR3 has a length of 14 residues. This entry keeps only the CDR3 DNA: 42 bases, framed from base 1. The CDR1 and CDR2 encoded by the germline V gene (reference sequence) are MNHNY and SVGAGI. Relative to germline, V is 2 bases shorter and J is 0 bases shorter, with 2 bases between their ends. Points on this clone: No clone much larger than this one lies a single base away; base qualities are absent.

Interpreted using the paper, the time point label stands for: cells obtained before transplantation from donor or recipient. In the mixed lymphocyte reactions, around 200,000 CFSE-labeled pre-transplant responders were plated with around 200,000 irradiated violet-dye-labeled stimulators and cultured for 5 to 6 days. After the mixed lymphocyte reaction, proliferating CD3+CD4+CFSE-low and CD3+CD8+CFSE-low responder cells were FACS-sorted on a BD Influx sorter. The source material was alloreactive CD4+ T cells from a mixed lymphocyte reaction culture, sampled before intestinal transplant. The cell subset or site label on this specimen signifies: CFSE-low proliferating T cells sorted from roughly 6-day pre-transplant mixed lymphocyte reaction (GvH or HvG direction). The receptor was derived from a human patient who received an intestinal transplant. The rearranged segments are TRBV6-6 and TRBJ1-6; the D gene is unclear. In nucleotides, the sequence is TGTGCCAGCAGTTACAGCTCCTATAATTCACCCCTCCACTTT. This is translated as CASSYSSYNSPLHF.